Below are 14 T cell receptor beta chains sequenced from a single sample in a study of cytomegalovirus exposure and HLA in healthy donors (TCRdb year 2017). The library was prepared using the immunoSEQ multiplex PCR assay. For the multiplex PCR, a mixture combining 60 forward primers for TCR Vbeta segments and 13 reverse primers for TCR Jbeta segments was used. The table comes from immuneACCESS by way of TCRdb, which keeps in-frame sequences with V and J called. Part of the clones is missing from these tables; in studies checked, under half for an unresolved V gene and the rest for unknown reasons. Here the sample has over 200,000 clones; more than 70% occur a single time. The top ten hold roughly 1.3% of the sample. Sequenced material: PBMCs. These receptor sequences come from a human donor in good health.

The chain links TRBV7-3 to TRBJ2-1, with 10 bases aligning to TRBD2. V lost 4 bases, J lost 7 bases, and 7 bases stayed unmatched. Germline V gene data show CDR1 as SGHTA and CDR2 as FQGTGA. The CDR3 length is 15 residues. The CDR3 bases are TGTGCCAGCAGCTGGAGCGGGAGGGAAGGAAATGAGCAGTTCTTC. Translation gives CASSWSGREGNEQFF.

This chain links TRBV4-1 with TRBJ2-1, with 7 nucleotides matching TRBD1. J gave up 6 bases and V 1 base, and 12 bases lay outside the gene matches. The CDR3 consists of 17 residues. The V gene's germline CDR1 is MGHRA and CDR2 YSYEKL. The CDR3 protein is CASSQVANSGTVNEQFF. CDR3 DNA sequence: TGCGCCAGCAGCCAAGTGGCAAACTCCGGGACAGTCAATGAGCAGTTCTTC.

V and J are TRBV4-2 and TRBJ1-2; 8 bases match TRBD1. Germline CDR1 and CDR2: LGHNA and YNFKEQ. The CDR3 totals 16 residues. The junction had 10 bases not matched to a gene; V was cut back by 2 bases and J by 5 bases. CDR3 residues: CASSQLGQGEMYGYTF. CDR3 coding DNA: TGTGCCAGCAGCCAACTCGGACAGGGAGAGATGTATGGCTACACCTTC.

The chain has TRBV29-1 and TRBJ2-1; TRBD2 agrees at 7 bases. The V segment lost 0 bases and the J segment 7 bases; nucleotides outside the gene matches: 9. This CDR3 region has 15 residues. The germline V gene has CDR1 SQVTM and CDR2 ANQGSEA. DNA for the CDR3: TGCAGCGTTGAAGATCGGCGGGAGAGTGCTAATGAGCAGTTCTTC. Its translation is CSVEDRRESANEQFF.

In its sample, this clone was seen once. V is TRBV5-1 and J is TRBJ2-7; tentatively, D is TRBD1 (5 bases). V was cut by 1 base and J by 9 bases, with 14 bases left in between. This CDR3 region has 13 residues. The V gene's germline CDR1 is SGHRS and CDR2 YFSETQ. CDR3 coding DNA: TGCGCCAGCAGCTTGAGCTACGGGCAGGGGCAGTACTTC. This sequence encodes CASSLSYGQGQYF. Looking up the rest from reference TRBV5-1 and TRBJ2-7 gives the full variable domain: KAGVTQTPRYLIKTRGQQVTLSCSPISGHRSVSWYQQTPGQGLQFLFEYFSETQRNKGNFPGRFSGRQFSNSRSEMNVSTLELGDSALYLCASSLSYGQGQYFGPGTRLTVT.

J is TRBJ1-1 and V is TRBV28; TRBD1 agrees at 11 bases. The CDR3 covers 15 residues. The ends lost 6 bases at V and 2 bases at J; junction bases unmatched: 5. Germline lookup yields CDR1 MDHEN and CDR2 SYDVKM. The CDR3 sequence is CASRRTGGSNTEAFF. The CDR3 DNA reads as TGTGCCAGCAGACGGACAGGGGGCTCAAACACTGAAGCTTTCTTT.

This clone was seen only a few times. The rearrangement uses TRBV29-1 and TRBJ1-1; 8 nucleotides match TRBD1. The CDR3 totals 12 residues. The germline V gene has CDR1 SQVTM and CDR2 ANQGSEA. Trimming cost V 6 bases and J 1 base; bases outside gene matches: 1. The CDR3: CSVGQGNTEAFF. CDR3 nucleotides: TGCAGCGTCGGACAGGGGAACACTGAAGCTTTCTTT.

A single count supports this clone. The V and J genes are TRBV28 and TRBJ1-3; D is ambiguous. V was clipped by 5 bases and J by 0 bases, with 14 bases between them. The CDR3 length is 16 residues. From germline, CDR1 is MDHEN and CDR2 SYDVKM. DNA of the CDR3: TGTGCCAGCAGTCGGGTGTTGGGGAGCTCTGGAAACACCATATATTTT. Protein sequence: CASSRVLGSSGNTIYF.

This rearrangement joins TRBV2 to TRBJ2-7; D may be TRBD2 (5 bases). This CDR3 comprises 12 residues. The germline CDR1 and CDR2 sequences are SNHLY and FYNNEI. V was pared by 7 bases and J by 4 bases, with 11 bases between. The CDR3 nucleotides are TGTGCCAGCACCAAACTAGGTTACGAGCAGTACTTC. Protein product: CASTKLGYEQYF.

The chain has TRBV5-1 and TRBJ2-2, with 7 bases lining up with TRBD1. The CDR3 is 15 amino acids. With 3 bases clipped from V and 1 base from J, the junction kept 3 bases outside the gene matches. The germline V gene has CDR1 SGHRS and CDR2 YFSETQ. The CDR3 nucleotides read TGCGCCAGCAGCTGGACAGGTCTGAACACCGGGGAGCTGTTTTTT. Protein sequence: CASSWTGLNTGELFF. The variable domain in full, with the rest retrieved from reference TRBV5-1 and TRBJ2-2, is KAGVTQTPRYLIKTRGQQVTLSCSPISGHRSVSWYQQTPGQGLQFLFEYFSETQRNKGNFPGRFSGRQFSNSRSEMNVSTLELGDSALYLCASSWTGLNTGELFFGEGSRLTVL.

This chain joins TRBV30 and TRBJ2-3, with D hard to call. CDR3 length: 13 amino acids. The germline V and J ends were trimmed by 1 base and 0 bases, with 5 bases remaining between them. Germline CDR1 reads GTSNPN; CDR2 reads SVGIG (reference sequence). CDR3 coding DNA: TGTGCCTGGAGTGGGCAGAGCACAGATACGCAGTATTTT. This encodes CAWSGQSTDTQYF.

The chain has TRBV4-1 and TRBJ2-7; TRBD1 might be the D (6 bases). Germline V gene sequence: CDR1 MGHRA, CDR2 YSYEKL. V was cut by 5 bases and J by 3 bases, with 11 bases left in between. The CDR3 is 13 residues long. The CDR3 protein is CASSYGQFYEQYF. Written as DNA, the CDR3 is TGCGCCAGCAGCTACGGACAGTTCTACGAGCAGTACTTC.

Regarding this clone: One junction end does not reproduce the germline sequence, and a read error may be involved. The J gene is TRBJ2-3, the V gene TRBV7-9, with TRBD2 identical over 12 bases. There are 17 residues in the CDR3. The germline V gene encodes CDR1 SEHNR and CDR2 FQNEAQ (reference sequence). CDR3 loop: CSSSLAVLAGGTDTQYF. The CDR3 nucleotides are TGTTCCAGCAGCTTAGCGGTACTAGCGGGAGGTACAGATACGCAGTATTTT.

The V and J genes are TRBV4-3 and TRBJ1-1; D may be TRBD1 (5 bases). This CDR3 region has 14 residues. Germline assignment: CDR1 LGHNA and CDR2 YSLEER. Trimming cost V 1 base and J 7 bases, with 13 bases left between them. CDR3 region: CASSQGGWGSEAFF. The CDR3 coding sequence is TGCGCCAGCAGCCAAGGCGGATGGGGCAGTGAAGCTTTCTTT.